This T cell receptor beta chain was captured in a study of beta chain features in type 1 diabetes. Study findings and constraints: Fewer insertions but more deletions were seen at VDJ junctions in type 1 diabetes patients. In all four CD4+ subsets, TCRB CDR3 length was significantly, moderately reduced in type 1 diabetes.

V trimming: 3 bases; J trimming: 4 bases; junction bases outside the gene matches: 5. Looked up from germline, CDR1 is SQVTM and CDR2 is ANQGSEA. The CDR3 spans 13 residues. This clone was recorded only once. Its antigen is currently unknown. Since all of the isolated RNA was reverse transcribed, expressed TCRB transcripts were what got sequenced. Method: immunoSEQ multiplex PCR; TCRdb's copy keeps in-frame clones and lacks some. This sample has around 250,000 clones, with roughly 70% found just once. This clonotype originated in a man younger than 40 in good health. The chain employs TRBV29-1 and TRBJ1-2, with TRBD1 matching over 7 bases. Specimen: naive CD4+ T cells from blood. As DNA, the CDR3 is TGCAGCGTTGATGACAGGGCATCCTATGGCTACACCTTC. Amino acid sequence: CSVDDRASYGYTF.